This is a list of T cell receptor beta chains from one sample in a study of OX40 agonist ivuxolimab in advanced cancers. This table comes from immunoSEQ multiplex PCR, and its TCRdb copy is limited to in-frame clones, with some not included. The sample holds more than 70,000 clones, more than 80% seen once. The specimen was CD4+ or CD8+ T cells sorted from blood, collected in a trial of the OX40 agonist ivuxolimab. The receptors shown here come from an adult with an advanced solid tumor such as melanoma, head and neck, liver or kidney cancer. CDR3s include the opening cysteine and the closing phenylalanine or tryptophan. The D gene is left open where the match is weak. Size is omitted from some rows. Given values are once, few, many or a class for expanded clones.

d_gene	v_gene	abundance	j_gene	CDR3aa	CDR3nt
TRBD2	TRBV5-6	-	TRBJ2-5	CASSGGLAVKETQYF	TGTGCCAGCAGCGGGGGACTAGCGGTTAAAGAGACCCAGTACTTC
-	TRBV2	-	TRBJ1-2	CASSGGFLGYTF	TGTGCCAGCAGTGGCGGGTTCCTAGGCTACACCTTC
TRBD1	TRBV6-1	once	TRBJ1-2	CASSGDSEYGYTF	TGTGCCAGCAGTGGGGACAGTGAATATGGCTACACCTTC
TRBD1	TRBV14	-	TRBJ1-3	CASSPTGGQGNTIYF	TGTGCCAGCAGCCCGACAGGGGGCCAGGGAAACACCATATATTTT
-	TRBV28	-	TRBJ1-5	CASSRPSRGHQPQHF	TGTGCCAGCAGTCGCCCGTCCAGGGGACATCAGCCCCAGCATTTT
TRBD2	TRBV6-5	-	TRBJ2-1	CASSSGTSGKFF	TGTGCCAGCAGTTCAGGGACTAGCGGGAAGTTCTTC
-	TRBV28	-	TRBJ1-1	CASSRASFGNTEAFF	TGTGCCAGCAGTCGGGCCAGCTTCGGAAACACTGAAGCTTTCTTT
-	TRBV28	-	TRBJ1-2	CASSLGRNGNYGYTF	TGTGCCAGCAGTCTGGGCAGGAATGGTAACTATGGCTACACCTTC
-	TRBV28	once	TRBJ2-3	CASRPLEGRTQYF	TGTGCCAGCAGACCGTTGGAGGGGAGGACGCAGTATTTT
-	TRBV11-2	few	TRBJ2-1	CASSLARGSYNEQFF	TGTGCCAGCAGCTTAGCCCGTGGCTCCTACAATGAGCAGTTCTTC
TRBD1	TRBV10-3	-	TRBJ2-1	CAISGGTGGLSYNEQFF	TGTGCCATCAGCGGTGGGACAGGGGGACTCTCCTACAATGAGCAGTTCTTC
TRBD1	TRBV11-2	-	TRBJ1-5	CASRLDRGSNQPQHF	TGTGCCAGCAGATTAGACAGGGGAAGCAATCAGCCCCAGCATTTT
-	TRBV18	-	TRBJ1-6	CASSQTDSNSPLHF	TGTGCCAGCTCACAAACCGACAGCAATTCACCCCTCCACTTT
TRBD1	TRBV9	-	TRBJ1-2	CASSARQGARGYTF	TGTGCCAGCAGCGCAAGACAGGGGGCGCGTGGCTACACCTTC
TRBD1	TRBV5-1	-	TRBJ2-3	CASTGQGDTQYF	TGCGCCAGCACCGGACAGGGGGATACGCAGTATTTT
-	TRBV30	few	TRBJ1-1	CAWSVVSGSTSAFF	TGTGCCTGGAGTGTTGTAAGTGGGTCGACGAGTGCTTTCTTT
-	TRBV2	-	TRBJ1-2	CASSEFGTEIQGYTF	TGTGCCAGCAGTGAGTTCGGGACGGAGATTCAAGGCTACACCTTC
TRBD2	TRBV13	-	TRBJ2-3	CASSSRLAGLTDTQYF	TGTGCCAGCAGCTCCCGACTAGCGGGGTTAACAGATACGCAGTATTTT
-	TRBV6-9	-	TRBJ1-1	CASSYYHRYTEAFF	TGTGCCAGCAGTTATTACCACCGTTACACTGAAGCTTTCTTT
-	TRBV19	-	TRBJ2-4	CASSIVADQNIQYF	TGTGCCAGTAGTATCGTTGCAGACCAAAACATTCAGTACTTC
TRBD1	TRBV6-6	-	TRBJ1-4	CASSPSDRAGKLFF	TGTGCCAGCAGCCCCTCGGACAGGGCGGGAAAACTGTTTTTT
-	TRBV7-8	-	TRBJ1-5	CASSSTITSNQPQHF	TGTGCCAGCAGCTCGACGATTACGAGCAATCAGCCCCAGCATTTT
-	TRBV2	-	TRBJ1-6	CASSEGVIPLHF	TGTGCCAGCAGTGAAGGAGTGATTCCCCTCCACTTT
-	TRBV28	-	TRBJ2-4	CASSPFGGANIQYF	TGTGCCAGCAGCCCCTTCGGAGGGGCGAACATTCAGTACTTC